These 10 T cell receptor beta chains originate from one sample sequenced in a study of T cell responses to AZD1222 COVID-19 vaccine. Assay: immunoSEQ multiplex PCR; the TCRdb copy retains only in-frame clones and omits some. The table lists about 140,000 clones, about 90% of them singletons, with 1.9% in the top ten. Sequencing used peripheral blood, obtained on day 0 of AZD1222 vaccination. The receptor source for this set is an adult in good health.

V gene TRBV30 combines with J gene TRBJ1-1, with D hard to call. Germline V gene data show CDR1 as GTSNPN and CDR2 as SVGIG (reference sequence). Trimming took 4 bases from V and 0 from J, leaving 6 bases between them. The CDR3 consists of 12 residues. The CDR3 coding sequence is TGTGCCTGGACTCGTATGAACACTGAAGCTTTCTTT. Its protein product is CAWTRMNTEAFF. The full variable domain, completed using reference TRBV30 and TRBJ1-1, is SQTIHQWPATLVQPVGSPLSLECTVEGTSNPNLYWYRQAAGRGLQLLFYSVGIGQISSEVPQNLSASRPQDRQFILSSKKLLLSDSGFYLCAWTRMNTEAFFGQGTRLTVV.

The V call is TRBV7-2, the J call TRBJ1-1, with D unclear. The CDR3 extends over 12 amino acids. CDR1 is SGHTA, CDR2 FQGNSA, per germline. Trimming removed 3 bases from V and 11 bases from J, with 13 bases in between. The CDR3 spells CASSFGQVKAFF. The CDR3 coding sequence is TGTGCCAGCAGCTTCGGGCAGGTTAAGGCTTTCTTT.

The CDR3 spells CASSSGRGGYGYTF. For the CDR3, the DNA is TGTGCCAGCAGCTCCGGCAGGGGAGGCTATGGCTACACCTTC. V gene TRBV7-8 combines with J gene TRBJ1-2; D possibly corresponds to TRBD1 (6 bases). Germline values: CDR1 SGHVS, CDR2 FQNEAQ. CDR3 length equals 14 residues. The V gene lost 4 bases and the J gene lost 4 bases, with 13 bases spanning the gap.

This rearrangement joins TRBV13 to TRBJ2-3; 10 bases match TRBD2. Per the germline V gene, CDR1 is PRHDT and CDR2 is FYEKMQ (reference sequence). The CDR3 totals 18 residues. V was pared by 2 bases and J by 2 bases, with 10 bases of the junction left unmatched. CDR3 in amino acids: CASSLSLNSGRPTDTQYF. The CDR3 bases are TGTGCCAGCAGCTTATCCCTCAATAGCGGGAGGCCCACAGATACGCAGTATTTT.

The chain has TRBV7-2 and TRBJ1-1; 8 bases are a match to TRBD1. The CDR3 extends over 19 amino acids. CDR1 is SGHTA and CDR2 is FQGNSA in the germline V gene. V gave up 1 base and J gave up 0 bases; unmatched junction bases: 13. The CDR3 sequence: CASSLVRGRGLQMNTEAFF. CDR3 in DNA: TGTGCCAGCAGCTTAGTCAGGGGCAGGGGGCTTCAGATGAACACTGAAGCTTTCTTT.

Only one count was recorded for this clone. V gene TRBV5-5 combines with J gene TRBJ2-7; 7 nucleotides agree with TRBD1. Per the germline V gene, CDR1 is SGHKS and CDR2 is YYEKEE (reference sequence). The CDR3 totals 13 residues. V lost 5 bases and J lost 2; bases outside the gene matches: 4. In DNA, the CDR3 is TGTGCCAGCAGTCGCGGACAGGCCTACGAGCAGTACTTC. Translating it yields CASSRGQAYEQYF.

The chain is built from TRBV7-2 and TRBJ1-5; D is unresolved. Germline V gene data show CDR1 as SGHTA and CDR2 as FQGNSA. V lost 1 base and J lost 3, with 7 bases in between. CDR3 size: 14 residues. CDR3 sequence reads: CASSLGSINQPQHF. As DNA, the CDR3 is TGTGCCAGCAGCTTAGGGTCCATCAATCAGCCCCAGCATTTT.

The rearrangement links TRBV5-1 to TRBJ2-1, with 7 positions matching TRBD2. This CDR3 is 16 amino acids long. With V trimmed by 3 bases and J by 3 bases, 9 bases remained unmatched. Germline CDR1 reads SGHRS; CDR2 reads YFSETQ. The CDR3 nucleotides are TGCGCCAGCAGCTCCGACGGGGGGAGGATCTACAATGAGCAGTTCTTC. Translation gives CASSSDGGRIYNEQFF.

This chain uses TRBV19 with TRBJ1-4, with 7 bases that match TRBD1. The CDR3 covers 14 residues. The junction had 6 bases not matched to a gene; V was cut back by 5 bases and J by 6 bases. CDR1 and CDR2 from the germline V gene are LNHDA and SQIVND (reference sequence). The CDR3 coding sequence is TGTGCCAGTAGTTCAAGACAGGGAGATGAAAAACTGTTTTTT. Translating gives CASSSRQGDEKLFF.

The V and J genes are TRBV18 and TRBJ1-1; D is uncertain. Germline CDR1 is KGHSH and CDR2 is LQKENI. The CDR3 runs to 14 residues. V lost 3 bases and J 0 bases, leaving 8 bases between the germline ends. The CDR3 DNA reads TGTGCCAGCTCACCCAGAGGGATGAACACTGAAGCTTTCTTT. Protein sequence: CASSPRGMNTEAFF. Full variable domain (rest looked up from reference TRBV18 and TRBJ1-1): NAGVMQNPRHLVRRRGQEARLRCSPMKGHSHVYWYRQLPEEGLKFMVYLQKENIIDESGMPKERFSAEFPKEGPSILRIQQVVRGDSAAYFCASSPRGMNTEAFFGQGTRLTVV.